Listed here is a single TCR beta chain. Germline V gene lookup returns CDR1 KGHDR and CDR2 SFDVKD. The CDR3 is 15 residues long. The V and J ends lost 6 bases and 3 bases respectively, with 13 bases between them. This specimen comes from a study of blood T cell repertoires in COVID-19. Turning to the study itself: The United States, Italy and Spain supplied acute and convalescent COVID-19 samples. Nucleic acid was either cDNA or gDNA, and it came from T cells, B-cell-depleted T cells, or PBMCs.

Assay: immunoSEQ multiplex PCR; the TCRdb copy retains only in-frame clones and omits some. The sample lists fewer than 70,000 clones, roughly 85% occurring once. Source material: peripheral blood. The chain has TRBV24-1 and TRBJ2-2; maybe TRBD2 (5 bases). This TCR derives from a man in his fifties with acute or convalescent COVID-19. The chain's CDR3 is CATSHGSPDTGELFF. As DNA, the CDR3 is TGTGCCACCAGTCATGGGAGCCCCGACACCGGGGAGCTGTTTTTT.